These T cell receptor beta chains were read from a single sample in a study of neurological immune-mediated disorders. TCRdb reanalysed the 5' RACE reads using MiXCR and keeps one entry per CDR3 protein. There are more than 45,000 distinct CDR3 sequences in the sample; about 3.7% occur only once, and approximately 6.3% lies in the top ten. The sequenced material came from PBMCs. All receptors derive from a man aged 35 to 55 with multiple sclerosis. The CDR3 runs from the conserved cysteine through the conserved F or W.

j_gene	v_gene	CDR3aa
TRBJ1-6	TRBV27	CASRRGEIASPLNF
TRBJ2-3	TRBV7-2	CASSLASVKRGDTQYF
TRBJ2-1	TRBV12-3/TRBV12-4	CASSPWTSGGGLYNEQFF
TRBJ2-1	TRBV5-4	CASSLGGNEQFF
TRBJ1-2	TRBV29-1	CSVEVAPRGYGYTF
TRBJ2-5	TRBV20-1	CSARGGETQYF
TRBJ2-1	TRBV7-3	CASSLSGLAGTYNEQFF
TRBJ2-3	TRBV10-3	CAIRETRPGTLTLDTQYF
TRBJ1-2	TRBV12-3/TRBV12-4	CASRLYYGYTF
TRBJ1-2	TRBV5-6	CASSSLPGGYTF
TRBJ2-5	TRBV14	CASSQVRGSGTGETQYF
TRBJ1-6	TRBV20-1	CSPSRGSHSKSSYNSPLHF
TRBJ2-3	TRBV6-5	CASSYSGSGDTDTQYF
TRBJ1-5	TRBV15	CATSTEAPGTGGINQPQHF
TRBJ1-1	TRBV20-1	CSARPPRAGEAFF
TRBJ2-2	TRBV28	CASSLRQNTGELFF
TRBJ2-1	TRBV3-1	CASTLTSGDNEQFF
TRBJ2-1	TRBV24-1	CATSDFPMGDEQFF
TRBJ2-1	TRBV3-1	CASSQEMTNYNEQFF
TRBJ2-3	TRBV20-1	CSASSASSTDTQYF
TRBJ1-1	TRBV29-1	CSVGDRVNTEAFF
TRBJ2-7	TRBV2	CASRSRQGALEQYF
TRBJ1-6	TRBV5-1	CASRNRADYNSPLHF
TRBJ2-3	TRBV20-1	CSARDSSPDTQYF
TRBJ2-7	TRBV10-3	CAISESGGTYEQYF
TRBJ2-2	TRBV9	CASSRMGGELFF
TRBJ2-5	TRBV28	CASSWAAGGPIQETQYF
TRBJ1-5	TRBV5-6	CASSLFSRVNQPQHF
TRBJ2-7	TRBV20-1	CSASSGGPDRSSYEQYF
TRBJ2-4	TRBV14	CASSPTPHTGTKNIQYF
TRBJ2-2	TRBV9	CASSPQGQGYPGELFF
TRBJ1-3	TRBV7-2	CASSWGEVSGNTIYF
TRBJ1-6	TRBV7-3	CASSPELGSPLHF
TRBJ1-6	TRBV12-3/TRBV12-4	CASSLDFRGTLHF
TRBJ1-5	TRBV24-1	CATSVRGESQPQHF
TRBJ2-6	TRBV6-8	CASDDRVRSGANVLTF
TRBJ2-3	TRBV29-1	CSVEDPGLGDTQYF
TRBJ2-3	TRBV6-5	CASNPGQGATDTQYF
TRBJ2-3	TRBV29-1	CSVIPGLLTDTQYF
TRBJ2-3	TRBV7-9	CASQLAITDTQYF
TRBJ1-2	TRBV12-3/TRBV12-4	CASSLDAYYGYTF
TRBJ1-3	TRBV7-8	CASSRQGAGNTIYF
TRBJ1-1	TRBV6-1	CASSSRGPRGGTEAFF
TRBJ1-2	TRBV24-1	CATSETGAGAYGYTF
TRBJ1-2	TRBV12-3/TRBV12-4	CASSERERGYTF